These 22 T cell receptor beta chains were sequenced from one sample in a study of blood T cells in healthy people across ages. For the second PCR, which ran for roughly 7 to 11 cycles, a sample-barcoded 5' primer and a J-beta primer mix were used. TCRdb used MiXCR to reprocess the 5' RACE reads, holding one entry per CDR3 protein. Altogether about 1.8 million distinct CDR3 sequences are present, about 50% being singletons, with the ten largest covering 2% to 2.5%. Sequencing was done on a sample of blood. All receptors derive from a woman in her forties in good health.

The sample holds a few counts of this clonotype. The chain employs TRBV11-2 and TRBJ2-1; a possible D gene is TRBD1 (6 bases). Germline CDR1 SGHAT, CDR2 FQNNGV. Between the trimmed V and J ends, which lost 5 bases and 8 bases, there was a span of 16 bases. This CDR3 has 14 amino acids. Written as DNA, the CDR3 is TGTGCCAGCAGCCAGGCTGGCAGGGGTCATGAGCAGTTCTTC. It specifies CASSQAGRGHEQFF.

CDR3 coding DNA: TGTGCCAGCAGTTCGCACAGAAAACTAAGCTCTGGGGCCAACGTCCTGACTTTC. Protein product: CASSSHRKLSSGANVLTF. This chain joins TRBV6-5 and TRBJ2-6, with unresolved D. Germline V gene lookup returns CDR1 MNHEY and CDR2 SVGAGI. V lost 4 bases and J lost 0, with 16 bases in between. The CDR3 is made up of 18 amino acids.

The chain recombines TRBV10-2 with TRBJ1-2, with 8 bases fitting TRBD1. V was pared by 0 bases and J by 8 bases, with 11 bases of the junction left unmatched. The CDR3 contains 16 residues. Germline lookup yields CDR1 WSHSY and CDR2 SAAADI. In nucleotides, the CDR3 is TGCGCCAGCAGTGAGTCGATGCTGGGCAGGGGGCCGGGCTACACCTTC. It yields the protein CASSESMLGRGPGYTF.

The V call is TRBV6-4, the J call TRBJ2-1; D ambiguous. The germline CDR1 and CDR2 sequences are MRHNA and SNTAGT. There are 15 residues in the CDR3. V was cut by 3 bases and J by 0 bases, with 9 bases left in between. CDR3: CASSEGRNSYNEQFF. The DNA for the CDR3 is TGTGCCAGCAGTGAAGGGCGGAACTCCTACAATGAGCAGTTCTTC.

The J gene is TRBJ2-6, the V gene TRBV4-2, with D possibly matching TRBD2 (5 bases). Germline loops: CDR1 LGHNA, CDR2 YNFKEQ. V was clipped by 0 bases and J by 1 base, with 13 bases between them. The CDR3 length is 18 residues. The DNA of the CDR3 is TGTGCCAGCAGCCAAGATAGGGTAACGGGGTCTGGGGCCAACGTCCTGACTTTC. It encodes CASSQDRVTGSGANVLTF.

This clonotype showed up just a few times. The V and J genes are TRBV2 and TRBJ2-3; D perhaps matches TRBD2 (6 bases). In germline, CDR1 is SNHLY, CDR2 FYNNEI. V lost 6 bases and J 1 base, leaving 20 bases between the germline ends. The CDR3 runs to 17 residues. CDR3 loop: CASRQSPGAGRTDTQYF. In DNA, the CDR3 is TGTGCCAGCAGGCAATCCCCCGGGGCGGGGCGCACAGATACGCAGTATTTT.

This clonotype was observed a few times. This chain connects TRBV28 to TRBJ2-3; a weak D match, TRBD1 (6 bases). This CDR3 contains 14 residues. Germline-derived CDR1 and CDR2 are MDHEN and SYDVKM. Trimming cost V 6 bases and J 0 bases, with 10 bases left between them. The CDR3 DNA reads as TGTGCCAGCAGATACAGGGATAGCACAGATACGCAGTATTTT. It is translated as CASRYRDSTDTQYF.

The chain's CDR3 is CSARGTGRPTYEQYF. CDR3 DNA: TGCAGTGCTAGAGGTACGGGGCGCCCCACCTACGAGCAGTACTTC. This chain joins TRBV20-1 and TRBJ2-5, with D perhaps matching TRBD1 or TRBD2 (5 bases each). The DNA end is a closer match to TRBJ2-7, so the J assignment may be wrong. CDR3 length: 15 residues. In germline, CDR1 is DFQATT, CDR2 SNEGSKA (reference sequence).

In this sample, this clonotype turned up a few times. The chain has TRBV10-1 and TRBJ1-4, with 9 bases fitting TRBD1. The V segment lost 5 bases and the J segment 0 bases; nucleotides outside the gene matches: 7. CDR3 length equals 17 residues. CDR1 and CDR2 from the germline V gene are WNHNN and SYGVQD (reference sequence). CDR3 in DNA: TGCGCCAGCAGTATTTGGGACAGGGTGGCAACTAATGAAAAACTGTTTTTT. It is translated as CASSIWDRVATNEKLFF.

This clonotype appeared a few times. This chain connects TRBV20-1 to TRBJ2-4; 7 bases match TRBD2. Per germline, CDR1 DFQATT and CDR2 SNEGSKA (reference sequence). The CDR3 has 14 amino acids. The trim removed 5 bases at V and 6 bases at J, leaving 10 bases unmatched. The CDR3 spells CSAASRDYRNIQYF. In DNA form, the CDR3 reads TGCAGTGCTGCATCCCGGGACTACCGAAACATTCAGTACTTC.

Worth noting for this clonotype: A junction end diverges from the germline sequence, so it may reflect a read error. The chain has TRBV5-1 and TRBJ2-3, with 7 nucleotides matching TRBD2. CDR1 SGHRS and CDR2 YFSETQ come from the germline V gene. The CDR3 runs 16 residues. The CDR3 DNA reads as TGCGCCAGCAGCTTGGATGTCCAGACTAGCACAGGTACGCAGTATTTT. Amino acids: CASSLDVQTSTGTQYF.

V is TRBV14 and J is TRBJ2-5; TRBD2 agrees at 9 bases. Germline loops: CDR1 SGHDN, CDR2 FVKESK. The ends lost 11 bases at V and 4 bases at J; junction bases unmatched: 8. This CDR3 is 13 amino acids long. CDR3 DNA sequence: TGTGCCCCCTGGATAGCGGGGGTAGAGACCCAGTACTTC. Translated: CAPWIAGVETQYF.

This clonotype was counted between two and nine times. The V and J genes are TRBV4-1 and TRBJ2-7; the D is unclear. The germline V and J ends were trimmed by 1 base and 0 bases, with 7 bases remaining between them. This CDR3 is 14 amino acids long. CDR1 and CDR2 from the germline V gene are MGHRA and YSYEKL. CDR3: CASSQGQRSYEQYF. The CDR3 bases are TGCGCCAGCAGCCAAGGACAACGCTCCTACGAGCAGTACTTC.

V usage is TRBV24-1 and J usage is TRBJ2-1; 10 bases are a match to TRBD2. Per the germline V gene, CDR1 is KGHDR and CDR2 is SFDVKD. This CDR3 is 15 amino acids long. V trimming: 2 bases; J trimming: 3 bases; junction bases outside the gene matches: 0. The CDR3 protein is CATSDSSGGYNEQFF. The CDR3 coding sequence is TGTGCCACCAGTGATTCTAGCGGGGGCTACAATGAGCAGTTCTTC.

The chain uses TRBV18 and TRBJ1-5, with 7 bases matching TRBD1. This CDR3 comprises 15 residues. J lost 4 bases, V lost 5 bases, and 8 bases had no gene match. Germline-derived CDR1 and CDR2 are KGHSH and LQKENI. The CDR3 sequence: CASSDNRGGNQPQHF. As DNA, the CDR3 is TGTGCCAGCTCAGATAACAGGGGCGGAAATCAGCCCCAGCATTTT.

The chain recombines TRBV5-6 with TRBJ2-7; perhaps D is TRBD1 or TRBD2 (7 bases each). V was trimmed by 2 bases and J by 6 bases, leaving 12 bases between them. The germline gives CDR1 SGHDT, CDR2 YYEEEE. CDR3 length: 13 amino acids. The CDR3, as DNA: TGTGCCAGCAGCTTTGACAGGGAGGGCGAGCAGTACTTC. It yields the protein CASSFDREGEQYF. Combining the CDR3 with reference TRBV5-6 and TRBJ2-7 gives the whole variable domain DAGVTQSPTHLIKTRGQQVTLRCSPKSGHDTVSWYQQALGQGPQFIFQYYEEEERQRGNFPDRFSGHQFPNYSSELNVNALLLGDSALYLCASSFDREGEQYFGPGTRLTVT.

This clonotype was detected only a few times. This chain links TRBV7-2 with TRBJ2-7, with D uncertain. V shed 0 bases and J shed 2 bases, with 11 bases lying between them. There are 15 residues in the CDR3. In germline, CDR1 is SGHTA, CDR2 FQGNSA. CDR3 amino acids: CASSLASVTAYEQYF. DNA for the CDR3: TGTGCCAGCAGCTTAGCATCGGTCACTGCCTACGAGCAGTACTTC.

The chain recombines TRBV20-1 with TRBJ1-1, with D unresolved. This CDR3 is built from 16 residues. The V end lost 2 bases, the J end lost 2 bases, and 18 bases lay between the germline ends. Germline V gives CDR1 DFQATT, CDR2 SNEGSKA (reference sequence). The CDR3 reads CSARPPRQASNTEAFF. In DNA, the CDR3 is TGCAGTGCTAGACCACCCCGCCAGGCCTCTAACACTGAAGCTTTCTTT.

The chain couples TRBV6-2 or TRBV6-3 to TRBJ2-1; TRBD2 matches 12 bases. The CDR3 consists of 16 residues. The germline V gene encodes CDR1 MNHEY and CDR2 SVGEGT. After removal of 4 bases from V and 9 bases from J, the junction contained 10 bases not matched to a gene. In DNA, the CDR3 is TGTGCCAGCAGTTCACGACTAGCGGGGGTAGGGGGTGAGCAGTTCTTC. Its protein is CASSSRLAGVGGEQFF.

CDR3 nucleotide sequence: TGTGCCAGCAGCCAAGATATGGGGGGCGGCTATGGCTACACCTTC. Its protein product is CASSQDMGGGYGYTF. The chain is built from TRBV4-2 and TRBJ1-2; a possible D gene is TRBD1 (6 bases). The CDR3 length is 15 residues. Trimming removed 0 bases at V and 4 bases at J, with 12 bases between. The germline gives CDR1 LGHNA, CDR2 YNFKEQ.

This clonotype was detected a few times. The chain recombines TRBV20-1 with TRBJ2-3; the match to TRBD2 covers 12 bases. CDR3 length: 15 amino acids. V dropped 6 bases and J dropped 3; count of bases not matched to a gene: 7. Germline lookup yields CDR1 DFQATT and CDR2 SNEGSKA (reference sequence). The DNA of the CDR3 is TGCAGTGCGGAGGCTAGCGGGGGGGTAACAGATACGCAGTATTTT. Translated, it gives CSAEASGGVTDTQYF.

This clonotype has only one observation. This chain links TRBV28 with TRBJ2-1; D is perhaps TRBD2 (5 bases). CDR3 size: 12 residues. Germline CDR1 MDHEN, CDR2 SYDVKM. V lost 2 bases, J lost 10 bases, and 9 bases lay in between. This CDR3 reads CASSLRLREQFF. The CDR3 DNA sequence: TGTGCCAGCAGTTTAAGACTACGAGAGCAGTTCTTC.